These T cell receptor beta chains were read from a single sample in a study of OX40 agonist ivuxolimab in advanced cancers. Method: immunoSEQ multiplex PCR; TCRdb's copy keeps in-frame clones and lacks some. The repertoire holds about 130,000 clones, roughly 90% seen once, with 0.65% to 0.9% in the top ten. The material was CD4+ or CD8+ T cells sorted from blood, obtained in a trial of the OX40 agonist ivuxolimab. These receptor sequences come from an adult with an advanced solid tumor such as melanoma, head and neck, liver or kidney cancer. Both conserved end residues are part of each CDR3. A D gene is named only where the DNA matches it firmly. Rows give clone size only sometimes, using once, few, many, or a class for an expanded clone.

cdr3_nt,cdr3_aa,v_call,d_call,clone_size,j_call
TGTGCCAGCAGCGTAGTACCAGGGAACACTGAAGCTTTCTTT,CASSVVPGNTEAFF,TRBV9,.,.,TRBJ1-1
TGTGCCAGCAGTTTGAGGGAATTGAGTTACACTGAAGCTTTCTTT,CASSLRELSYTEAFF,TRBV28,.,.,TRBJ1-1
TGTGCCAGCTCACGGCCCAAATTAGCGGATTACAATGAGCAGTTCTTC,CASSRPKLADYNEQFF,TRBV18,.,.,TRBJ2-1
TGCGCCAGCAGCCAATTTGATGCGGGAGGGCCGTCAGATACGCAGTATTTT,CASSQFDAGGPSDTQYF,TRBV4-1,TRBD2,.,TRBJ2-3
TGTGCCAGCAGCTTAACGGCCGGGGAGCTGTTTTTT,CASSLTAGELFF,TRBV5-4,.,.,TRBJ2-2
TGTGCCAGTAGTATAATGGGGGCCGCCGATCAGCCCCAGCATTTT,CASSIMGAADQPQHF,TRBV19,.,.,TRBJ1-5
TGTGCCAGCAGCCTGACAGGGGACAATGAGCAGTTCTTC,CASSLTGDNEQFF,TRBV28,TRBD1,.,TRBJ2-1
TGTGCCAGCAGTCACGGGACAGGGACTCTTAGCAATCAGCCCCAGCATTTT,CASSHGTGTLSNQPQHF,TRBV28,TRBD1,.,TRBJ1-5
TGCGCCAGCAGCACCTTGACTAGCGGGAGAGGTGAGCAGTTCTTC,CASSTLTSGRGEQFF,TRBV4-1,TRBD2,.,TRBJ2-1
TGTGCCAGCAGGGAGGGACAGGGCTTTTTCCACGAGCAGTACTTC,CASREGQGFFHEQYF,TRBV6-5,TRBD1,.,TRBJ2-7
TGTGCCAGTAAAACCAGGAATAATGAAAAACTGTTTTTT,CASKTRNNEKLFF,TRBV19,.,.,TRBJ1-4
TGTGCCAGTAGTATCGAGCAGGGCTACTACGAGCAGTACTTC,CASSIEQGYYEQYF,TRBV19,.,.,TRBJ2-7
TGTGCCAGCTCACCACTAGGCGGGTCGGATGGCTACACCTTC,CASSPLGGSDGYTF,TRBV18,.,.,TRBJ1-2
TGTGCCTGGAGTCGGGGACTAGCGTTCGAGCAGTACTTC,CAWSRGLAFEQYF,TRBV30,TRBD2,.,TRBJ2-7
TGTGCCATCAGTGAGTCGCTGGGGCAGGGAGCCAACTACGAGCAGTACTTC,CAISESLGQGANYEQYF,TRBV10-3,.,.,TRBJ2-7
TGTGCCACCAGCAGTTCCACTAGCGGGAGTTGGGATACGCAGTATTTT,CATSSSTSGSWDTQYF,TRBV15,TRBD2,.,TRBJ2-3
TGTGCCAGCAGTTTGGACAGGGACTATGGCTACACCTTC,CASSLDRDYGYTF,TRBV28,TRBD1,.,TRBJ1-2
TGTGCCAGCGGGACACTCCCCATGAACACTGAAGCTTTCTTT,CASGTLPMNTEAFF,TRBV2,.,few,TRBJ1-1
TGTGCCAGTAGCTTCCCGGGACAGGGAGTTTACACCATATATTTT,CASSFPGQGVYTIYF,TRBV19,TRBD1,.,TRBJ1-3
TGTGCCAGCAGCCCGGGACTAGCGGGGGGCTACTACGAGCAGTACTTC,CASSPGLAGGYYEQYF,TRBV5-6,TRBD2,.,TRBJ2-7
TGTGCCAGCAGTGAAAGCGGGAGTGGCGATGAGCAGTTCTTC,CASSESGSGDEQFF,TRBV6-4,TRBD2,.,TRBJ2-1
TGTGCCAGCAGCCAGAGACCGGGACAGGGGAAGAGGAGCTCCTACAATGAGCAGTTCTTC,CASSQRPGQGKRSSYNEQFF,TRBV14,TRBD1,.,TRBJ2-1
TGTGCCAGCAGCCCTAGCGCGCCGAAAGCCTACAATGAGCAGTTCTTC,CASSPSAPKAYNEQFF,TRBV4-2,.,.,TRBJ2-1
TGTGCCAGCAGTGAAATTGGTCCCTACGAGCAGTACTTC,CASSEIGPYEQYF,TRBV2,.,once,TRBJ2-7
TGTGCCAGCAGCCAGAGTCCGGGCCCAAACTACGAGCAGTACTTC,CASSQSPGPNYEQYF,TRBV6-5,.,.,TRBJ2-7
TGCGCCAGCAGCTTGGGCGGTCCAACCGGGGAGCTGTTTTTT,CASSLGGPTGELFF,TRBV5-1,.,once,TRBJ2-2
TGTGCCATCAGTAAGAACCGGGACAGTTCCTACGAGCAGTACTTC,CAISKNRDSSYEQYF,TRBV10-3,TRBD1,.,TRBJ2-7
TGTGCCAGCAGCCTTCGATCTAGCGGGCCATACGAGCAGTACTTC,CASSLRSSGPYEQYF,TRBV11-1,TRBD2,.,TRBJ2-7
TGTGCCAGCAGTTACGTCCAGGGGAACTCCTACGAGCAGTACTTC,CASSYVQGNSYEQYF,TRBV6-5,.,.,TRBJ2-7
TGTGCCAGCAGCCATCGGACTAGCGGGATACGCGATGAGCAGTTCTTC,CASSHRTSGIRDEQFF,TRBV5-6,TRBD2,.,TRBJ2-1
TGTGCCAGCAGCGTGACAGGGGGAGGCACTGAAGCTTTCTTT,CASSVTGGGTEAFF,TRBV9,TRBD1,.,TRBJ1-1
TGTGCCAGCAGCCAAGAGGCAACCTGGGGGCAGTACTTC,CASSQEATWGQYF,TRBV14,.,.,TRBJ2-7
TGTGCCTGGGACACACCCTCTTACAATGAGCAGTTCTTC,CAWDTPSYNEQFF,TRBV30,.,.,TRBJ2-1
TGTGCCAGCAGTCAAACGGGGACAGCCTCCTACGAGCAGTACTTC,CASSQTGTASYEQYF,TRBV27,TRBD1,.,TRBJ2-7